This T cell receptor (beta chain) derives from a study of blood T cell repertoires in COVID-19 (dated by TCRdb to 2018 to 2021). A note on the overall study: Samples covering the acute and convalescent phases of COVID-19 were provided by collaborators in the United States, Italy and Spain. The material from the prospective study consisted of cDNA or gDNA derived from T cells, B-cell-depleted T cells, or PBMCs. Subjects who had been exposed to COVID-19, were actively infected with it, or had recovered from it provided the deeply sampled blood TCRbeta repertoires that made up the dataset. A freely available public database, intended as a resource for researchers studying the immune response to SARS-CoV-2, is where the repertoires were released. The samples were drawn from the first 160 participants of the ongoing ImmuneRACE study and from 1,254 subjects provided by 6 global collaborators. The sample metadata nearly always contained a de-identified subject ID, COVID-19 status, age in years and sex. Where HLA class I and class II types were available, the types were taken from metadata supplied by the sample provider, not from assay-based typing.

What the study reported, not specific to this receptor: The amount of clinical and demographic metadata varied by source and participant and was provided uncurated.

The immunoSEQ Assay, a bias-controlled multiplex PCR, was used to amplify TCRbeta CDR3 regions from genomic DNA. Processing in the source paper ran as follows. The number of nucleated cells in each sample was estimated from the amplification of reference gene primers within the assay. To quantify the absolute abundance of each unique TCRbeta CDR3 rearrangement, sequence reads were collapsed and filtered. For each sample, productive Simpson clonality was calculated as the square root of Simpson's diversity index across productive rearrangements. This is the immuneACCESS table as TCRdb keeps it, with only in-frame sequences that have V and J called. A part of the clones is gone; compared with another copy, unresolved V genes explain less than half, and the rest is unexplained. The V and J calls and clone size come from that table; D and trimming were worked out from the DNA. The sample contains about 300,000 clones, 75% to 95% of them found a single time. The ten largest clones take up around 1.1% of the sample.

Trimming takes 7 bases from V and 7 bases from J, and the germline ends sit 20 bases apart. Inclusive of the bounding cysteine and phenylalanine, the CDR3 is 15 residues long. Only the CDR3 DNA is retained, 45 bases long and in frame from the first base. CDR1 MNHEY and CDR2 SVGAGI are derived from the germline V gene. Details on this clone: The clone's antigen remains unknown. No base qualities exist here, and no much larger clone lies one base off it.

In the prospective study, participants were about 18 to 95 years old, resided in about two dozen geographic areas of the United States, and were enrolled through a virtual design. To assign participants to cohorts, the prospective study relied on clinical history that participants themselves reported in a screening survey and a study questionnaire. Recovered participants in ImmuneRACE Cohort 3 were defined by two consecutive negative NP/OP PCR tests, clearance by a healthcare professional, or resolution of symptoms. Each participant in the prospective study had whole blood, serum and a nasopharyngeal or oropharyngeal swab collected by mobile phlebotomists. Over a 2-month period, participants in the prospective study had the option of providing additional blood draws and questionnaires. Before DNA extraction, blood samples from the prospective study were shipped at room temperature or frozen.

Specimen: PBMCs or T cells enriched from blood (not recorded which). This TCR was sampled from a woman aged 25 to 39 who had recovered from COVID-19. This chain joins TRBV6-5 to TRBJ2-1; TRBD2 is perhaps the D gene, given 6 matching bases. The DNA sequence is TGTGCCAGCACCTCCGGCGGGACCCTGGGGAATGAGCAGTTCTTC. Translated, this is CASTSGGTLGNEQFF.